Here is one T cell receptor beta chain with its context. Different DNA sequences within this sample yield the same CDR3. V lost 1 base to trimming and J lost 1 base, with 11 bases between them. CDR3 length equals 16 residues. The V gene's germline CDR1 is SNHLY and CDR2 FYNNEI. These data originate in a study of blood T cell repertoires in COVID-19. Original data processing: How many nucleated cells were present was estimated from reference gene primer amplification. Some clones are missing from TCRdb's copy, which holds only in-frame ones; the method was immunoSEQ multiplex PCR. Clonal size and the V and J genes are those of that table, whereas D and trimming came from the DNA. The sample records approximately 210,000 clones, around 83% being singletons.

Sequencing used peripheral blood. The TCR comes from a man aged 50 or older with active or convalescent COVID-19. This sequence joins TRBV2 and TRBJ1-5, with D possibly TRBD1 on 5 matching bases. The CDR3 loop is CASSEGGRRSNQPQHF. The CDR3 DNA reads TGTGCCAGCAGTGAAGGGGGCAGGCGCAGCAATCAGCCCCAGCATTTT.